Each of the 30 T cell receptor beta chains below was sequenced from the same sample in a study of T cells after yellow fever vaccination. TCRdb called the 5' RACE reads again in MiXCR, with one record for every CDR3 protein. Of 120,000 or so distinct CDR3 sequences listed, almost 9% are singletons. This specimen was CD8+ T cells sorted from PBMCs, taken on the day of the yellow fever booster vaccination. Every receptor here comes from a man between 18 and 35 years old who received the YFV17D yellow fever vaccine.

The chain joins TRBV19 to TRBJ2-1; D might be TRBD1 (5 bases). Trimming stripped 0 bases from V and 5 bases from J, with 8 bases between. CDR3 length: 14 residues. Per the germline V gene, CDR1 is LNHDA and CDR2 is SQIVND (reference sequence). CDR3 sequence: CASSIDRVDNEQFF. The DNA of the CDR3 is TGTGCCAGTAGTATAGACAGGGTTGACAATGAGCAGTTCTTC.

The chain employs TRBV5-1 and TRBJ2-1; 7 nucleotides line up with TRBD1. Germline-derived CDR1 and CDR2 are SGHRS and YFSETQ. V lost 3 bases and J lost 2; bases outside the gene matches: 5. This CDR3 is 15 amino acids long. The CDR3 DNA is TGCGCCAGCAGCTGGCGGCAGGGGGCCTACAATGAGCAGTTCTTC. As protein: CASSWRQGAYNEQFF.

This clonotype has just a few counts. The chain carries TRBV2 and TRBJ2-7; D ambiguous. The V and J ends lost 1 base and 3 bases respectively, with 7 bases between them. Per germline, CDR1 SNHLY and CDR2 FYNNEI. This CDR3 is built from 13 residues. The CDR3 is CASSEGQFYEQYV. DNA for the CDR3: TGTGCCAGCAGTGAAGGTCAGTTCTACGAGCAGTACGTC.

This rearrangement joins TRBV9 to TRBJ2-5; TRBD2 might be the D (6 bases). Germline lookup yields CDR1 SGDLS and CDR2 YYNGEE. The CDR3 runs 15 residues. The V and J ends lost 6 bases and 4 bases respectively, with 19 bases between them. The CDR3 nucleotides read TGTGCCAGCACCCCGGGAGACTCCCCGGTAGAGACCCAGTACTTC. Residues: CASTPGDSPVETQYF.

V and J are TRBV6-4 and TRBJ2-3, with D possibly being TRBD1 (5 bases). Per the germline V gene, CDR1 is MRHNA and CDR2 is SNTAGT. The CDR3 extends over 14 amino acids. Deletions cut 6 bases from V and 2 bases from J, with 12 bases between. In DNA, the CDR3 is TGTGCCAGCAGCAGACAAGGGGCCACAGATACGCAGTATTTT. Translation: CASSRQGATDTQYF.

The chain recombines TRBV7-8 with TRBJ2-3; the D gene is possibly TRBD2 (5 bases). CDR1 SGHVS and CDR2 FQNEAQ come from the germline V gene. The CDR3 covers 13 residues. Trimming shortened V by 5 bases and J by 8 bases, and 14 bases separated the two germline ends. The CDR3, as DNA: TGTGCCAGCAGCCCCCCGGTCGGAGGTACGCAGTATTTT. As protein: CASSPPVGGTQYF.

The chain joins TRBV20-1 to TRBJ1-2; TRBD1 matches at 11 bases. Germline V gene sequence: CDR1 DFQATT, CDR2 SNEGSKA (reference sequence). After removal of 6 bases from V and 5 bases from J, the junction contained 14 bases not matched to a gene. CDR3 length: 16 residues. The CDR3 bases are TGCAGTGCGCCACGGGGGACAGGGGGAGGTACATATGGCTACACCTTC. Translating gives CSAPRGTGGGTYGYTF.

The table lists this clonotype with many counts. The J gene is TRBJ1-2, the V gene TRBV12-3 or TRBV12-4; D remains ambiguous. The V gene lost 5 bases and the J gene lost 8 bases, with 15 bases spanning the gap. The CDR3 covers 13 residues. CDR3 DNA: TGTGCCAGCAGTCGGAGGGCCTCGGAAGGCTACACCTTC. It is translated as CASSRRASEGYTF.

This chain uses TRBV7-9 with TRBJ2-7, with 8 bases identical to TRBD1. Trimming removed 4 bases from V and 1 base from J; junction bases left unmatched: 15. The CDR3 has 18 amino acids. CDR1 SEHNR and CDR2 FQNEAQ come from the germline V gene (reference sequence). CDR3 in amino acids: CASSSELYQGAPSYEQYV. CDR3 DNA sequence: TGTGCCAGCAGCTCCGAGCTGTACCAGGGGGCTCCATCCTACGAGCAGTACGTC.

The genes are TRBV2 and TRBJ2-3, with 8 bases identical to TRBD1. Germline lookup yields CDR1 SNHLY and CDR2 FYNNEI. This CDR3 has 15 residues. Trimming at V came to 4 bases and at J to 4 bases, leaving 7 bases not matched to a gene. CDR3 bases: TGTGCCAGCAGTGCTGAGGACAGGGCGGCAGATACGCAGTATTTT. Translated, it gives CASSAEDRAADTQYF. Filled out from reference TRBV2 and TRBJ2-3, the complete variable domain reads EPEVTQTPSHQVTQMGQEVILRCVPISNHLYFYWYRQILGQKVEFLVSFYNNEISEKSEIFDDQFSVERPDGSNFTLKIRSTKLEDSAMYFCASSAEDRAADTQYFGPGTRLTVL.

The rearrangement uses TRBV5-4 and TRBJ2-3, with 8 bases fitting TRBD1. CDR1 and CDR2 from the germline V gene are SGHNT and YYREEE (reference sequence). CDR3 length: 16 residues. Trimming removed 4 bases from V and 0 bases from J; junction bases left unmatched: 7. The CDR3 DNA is TGTGCCAGCAGCCCGGCCGGGACAGGAAGCACAGATACGCAGTATTTT. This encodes CASSPAGTGSTDTQYF.

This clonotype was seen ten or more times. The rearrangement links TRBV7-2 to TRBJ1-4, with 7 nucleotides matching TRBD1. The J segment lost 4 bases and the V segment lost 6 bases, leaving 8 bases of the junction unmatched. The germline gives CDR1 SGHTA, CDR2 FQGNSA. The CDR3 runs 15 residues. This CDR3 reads CASSPETGINEKLFF. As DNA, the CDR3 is TGTGCCAGCAGTCCGGAGACAGGGATTAATGAAAAACTGTTTTTT.

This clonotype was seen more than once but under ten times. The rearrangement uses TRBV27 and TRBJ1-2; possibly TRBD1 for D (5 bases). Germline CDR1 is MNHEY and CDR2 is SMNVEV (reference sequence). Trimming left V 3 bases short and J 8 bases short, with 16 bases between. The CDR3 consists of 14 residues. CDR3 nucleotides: TGTGCCAGCAGTTTTGGTGGGGCAGGGTTCGGCTACACCTTC. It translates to CASSFGGAGFGYTF.

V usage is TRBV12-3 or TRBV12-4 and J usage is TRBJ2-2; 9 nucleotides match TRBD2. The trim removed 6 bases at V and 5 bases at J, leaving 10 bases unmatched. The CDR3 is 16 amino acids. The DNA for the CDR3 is TGTGCCAGCAGATATAGCGGGGGCCGGAATACCGGGGAGCTGTTTTTT. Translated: CASRYSGGRNTGELFF.

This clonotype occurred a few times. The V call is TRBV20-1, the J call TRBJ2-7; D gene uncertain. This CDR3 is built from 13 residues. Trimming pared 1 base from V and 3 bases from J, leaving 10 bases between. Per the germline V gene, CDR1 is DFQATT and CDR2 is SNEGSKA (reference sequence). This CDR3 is CSARGLGLYEQYF. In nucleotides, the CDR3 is TGCAGTGCTAGAGGACTTGGGCTCTACGAGCAGTACTTC.

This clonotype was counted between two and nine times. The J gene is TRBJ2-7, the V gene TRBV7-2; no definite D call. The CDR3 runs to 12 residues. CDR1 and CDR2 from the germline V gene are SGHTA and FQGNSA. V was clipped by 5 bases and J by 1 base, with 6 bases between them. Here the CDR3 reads CASSLQSYEQYV. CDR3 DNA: TGTGCCAGCAGCCTCCAATCCTACGAGCAGTACGTC.

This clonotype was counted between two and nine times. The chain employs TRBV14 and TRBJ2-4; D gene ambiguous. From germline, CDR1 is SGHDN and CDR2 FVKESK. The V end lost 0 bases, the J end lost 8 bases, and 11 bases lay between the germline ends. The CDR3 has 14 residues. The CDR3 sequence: CASSQDRNADIQYF. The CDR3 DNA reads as TGTGCCAGCAGCCAAGACAGGAATGCGGACATTCAGTACTTC.

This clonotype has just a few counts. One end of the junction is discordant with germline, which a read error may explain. The CDR3 sequence: CARSQGLAGGLLPYEQYF. The CDR3 bases are TGCGCCCGCAGCCAGGGACTAGCGGGGGGATTACTTCCCTACGAGCAGTACTTC. The chain links TRBV4-1 to TRBJ2-7; 15 nucleotides line up with TRBD2. There are 18 residues in the CDR3. Germline CDR1 is MGHRA and CDR2 is YSYEKL.

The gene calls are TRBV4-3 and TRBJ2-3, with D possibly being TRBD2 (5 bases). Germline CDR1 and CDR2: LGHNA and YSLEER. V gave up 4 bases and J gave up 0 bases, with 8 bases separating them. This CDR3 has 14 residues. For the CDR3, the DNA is TGCGCCAGCAGCCGACTAACAAGCACAGATACGCAGTATTTT. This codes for CASSRLTSTDTQYF.

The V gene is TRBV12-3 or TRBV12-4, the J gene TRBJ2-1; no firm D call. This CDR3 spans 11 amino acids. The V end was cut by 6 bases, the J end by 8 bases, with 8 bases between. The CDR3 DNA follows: TGTGCCAGCAGGCGTAGCCATGAGCAGTTCTTC. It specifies CASRRSHEQFF.

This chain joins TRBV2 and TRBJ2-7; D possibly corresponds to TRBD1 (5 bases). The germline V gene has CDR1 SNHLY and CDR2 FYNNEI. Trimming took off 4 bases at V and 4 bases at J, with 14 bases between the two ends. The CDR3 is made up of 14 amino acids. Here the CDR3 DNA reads TGTGCCAGCAGTGCCTCGACAGACCATTACGAGCAGTACGTC. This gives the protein CASSASTDHYEQYV.

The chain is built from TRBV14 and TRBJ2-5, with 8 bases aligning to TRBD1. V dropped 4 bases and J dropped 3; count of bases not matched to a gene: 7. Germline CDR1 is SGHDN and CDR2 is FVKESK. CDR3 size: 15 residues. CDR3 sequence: CASSPIYRGEETQYF. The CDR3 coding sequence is TGTGCCAGCAGCCCAATTTACAGGGGGGAAGAGACCCAGTACTTC.

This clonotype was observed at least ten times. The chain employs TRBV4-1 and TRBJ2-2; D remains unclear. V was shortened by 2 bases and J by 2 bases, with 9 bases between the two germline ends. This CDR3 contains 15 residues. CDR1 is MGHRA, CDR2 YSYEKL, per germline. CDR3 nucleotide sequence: TGCGCCAGCAGCCAACAAGAAAGAAACACCGGGGAGCTGTTTTTT. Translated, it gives CASSQQERNTGELFF.

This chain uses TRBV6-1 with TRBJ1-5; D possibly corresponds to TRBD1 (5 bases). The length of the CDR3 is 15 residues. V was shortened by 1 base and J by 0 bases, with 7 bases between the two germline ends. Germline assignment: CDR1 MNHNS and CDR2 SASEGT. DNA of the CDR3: TGTGCCAGCAGTGAAGAGGGGACTAGCAATCAGCCCCAGCATTTT. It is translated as CASSEEGTSNQPQHF.

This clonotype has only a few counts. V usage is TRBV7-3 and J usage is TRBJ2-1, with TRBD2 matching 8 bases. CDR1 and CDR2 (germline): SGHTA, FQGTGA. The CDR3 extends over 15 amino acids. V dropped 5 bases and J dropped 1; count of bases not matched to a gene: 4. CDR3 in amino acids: CASSERGNSYNEQFF. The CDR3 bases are TGTGCCAGCAGCGAGCGGGGGAATTCCTACAATGAGCAGTTCTTC. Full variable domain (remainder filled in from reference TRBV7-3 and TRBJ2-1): GAGVSQTPSNKVTEKGKYVELRCDPISGHTALYWYRQSLGQGPEFLIYFQGTGAADDSGLPNDRFFAVRPEGSVSTLKIQRTERGDSAVYLCASSERGNSYNEQFFGPGTRLTVL.

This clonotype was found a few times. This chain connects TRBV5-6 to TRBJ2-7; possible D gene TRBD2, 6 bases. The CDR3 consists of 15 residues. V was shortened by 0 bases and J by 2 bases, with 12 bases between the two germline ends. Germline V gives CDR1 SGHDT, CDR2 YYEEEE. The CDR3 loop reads CASSLVERVPYEQYF. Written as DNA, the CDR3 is TGTGCCAGCAGCTTGGTGGAGCGGGTGCCCTACGAGCAGTACTTC.

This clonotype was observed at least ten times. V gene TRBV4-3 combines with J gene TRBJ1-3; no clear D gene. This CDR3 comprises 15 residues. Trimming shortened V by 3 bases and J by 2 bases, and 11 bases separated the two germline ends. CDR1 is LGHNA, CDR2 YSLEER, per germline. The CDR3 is CASSQGRPAGNTIYF. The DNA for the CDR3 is TGCGCCAGCAGCCAGGGGAGGCCGGCTGGAAACACCATATATTTT.

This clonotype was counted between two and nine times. For the CDR3, the DNA is TGCGCCAGCAGCCAAGAGTGGGATAACTATGGCTACACCTTC. Protein: CASSQEWDNYGYTF. V is TRBV4-1 and J is TRBJ1-2, with no clear D. V was trimmed by 0 bases and J by 1 base, leaving 6 bases between them. The germline gives CDR1 MGHRA, CDR2 YSYEKL. This CDR3 comprises 14 residues.

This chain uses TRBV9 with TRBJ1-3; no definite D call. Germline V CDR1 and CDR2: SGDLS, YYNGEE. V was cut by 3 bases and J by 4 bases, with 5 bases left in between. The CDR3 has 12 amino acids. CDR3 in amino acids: CASSALGNTIYF. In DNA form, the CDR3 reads TGTGCCAGCAGCGCCCTAGGAAACACCATATATTTT.

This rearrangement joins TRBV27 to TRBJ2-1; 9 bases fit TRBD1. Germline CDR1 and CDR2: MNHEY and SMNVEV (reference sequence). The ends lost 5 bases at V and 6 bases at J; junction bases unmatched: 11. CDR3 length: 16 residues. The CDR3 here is CASSVGMGTGPNEQFF. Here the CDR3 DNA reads TGTGCCAGCAGTGTTGGAATGGGGACAGGGCCCAATGAGCAGTTCTTC.